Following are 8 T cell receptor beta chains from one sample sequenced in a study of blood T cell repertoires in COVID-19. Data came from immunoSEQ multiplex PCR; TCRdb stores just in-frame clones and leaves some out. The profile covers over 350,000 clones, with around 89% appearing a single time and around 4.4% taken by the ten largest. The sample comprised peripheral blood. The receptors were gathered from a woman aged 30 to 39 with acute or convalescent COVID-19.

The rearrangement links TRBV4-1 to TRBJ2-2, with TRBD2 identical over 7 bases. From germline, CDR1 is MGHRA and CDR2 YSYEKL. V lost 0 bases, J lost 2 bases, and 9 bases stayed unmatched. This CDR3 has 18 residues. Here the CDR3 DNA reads TGCGCCAGCAGCCAAGATTGGCCGGGGGGTCAAAACACCGGGGAGCTGTTTTTT. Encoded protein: CASSQDWPGGQNTGELFF.

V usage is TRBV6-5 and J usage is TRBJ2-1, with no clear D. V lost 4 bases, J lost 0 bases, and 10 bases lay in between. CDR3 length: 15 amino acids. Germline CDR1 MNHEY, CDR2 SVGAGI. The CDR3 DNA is TGTGCCAGCAGTTCCGCAGGTCTCTCCTACAATGAGCAGTTCTTC. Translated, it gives CASSSAGLSYNEQFF.

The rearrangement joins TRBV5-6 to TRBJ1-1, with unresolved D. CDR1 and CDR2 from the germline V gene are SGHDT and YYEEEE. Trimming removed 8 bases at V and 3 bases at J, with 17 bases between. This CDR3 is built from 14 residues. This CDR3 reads CASGASSIYTEAFF. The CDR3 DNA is TGTGCCAGTGGTGCTAGCTCAATCTACACTGAAGCTTTCTTT.

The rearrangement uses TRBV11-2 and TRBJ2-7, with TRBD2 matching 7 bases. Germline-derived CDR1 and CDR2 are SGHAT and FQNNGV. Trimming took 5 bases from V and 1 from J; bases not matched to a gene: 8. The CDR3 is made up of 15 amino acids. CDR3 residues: CASSPLGGDSYEQYF. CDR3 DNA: TGTGCCAGCAGCCCCCTTGGGGGGGATTCCTACGAGCAGTACTTC.

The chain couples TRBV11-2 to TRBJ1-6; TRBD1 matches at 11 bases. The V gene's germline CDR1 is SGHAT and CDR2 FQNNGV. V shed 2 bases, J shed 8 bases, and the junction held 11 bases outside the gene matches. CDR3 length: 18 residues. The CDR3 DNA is TGTGCCAGCAGCTTAACCGGGACAGGGGGAGCCGGGGATTCACCCCTCCACTTT. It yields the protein CASSLTGTGGAGDSPLHF.

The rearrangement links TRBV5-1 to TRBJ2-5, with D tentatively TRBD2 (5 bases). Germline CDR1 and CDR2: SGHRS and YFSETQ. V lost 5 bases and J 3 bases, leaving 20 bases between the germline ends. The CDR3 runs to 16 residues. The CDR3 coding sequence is TGCGCCAGCAGTTCCCCCGGGGAAGGCCTAAAAGAGACCCAGTACTTC. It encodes CASSSPGEGLKETQYF.

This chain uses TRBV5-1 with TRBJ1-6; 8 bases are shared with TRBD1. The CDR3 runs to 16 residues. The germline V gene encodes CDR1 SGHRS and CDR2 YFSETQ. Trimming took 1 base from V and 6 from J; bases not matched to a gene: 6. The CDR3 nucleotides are TGCGCCAGCAGCTTGACCCCGGGACAGGCTAATTCACCCCTCCACTTT. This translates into CASSLTPGQANSPLHF.

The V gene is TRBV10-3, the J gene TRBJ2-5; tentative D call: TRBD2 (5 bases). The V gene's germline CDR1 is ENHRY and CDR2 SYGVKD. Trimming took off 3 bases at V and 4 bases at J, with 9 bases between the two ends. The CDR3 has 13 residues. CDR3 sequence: CAISDGVGETQYF. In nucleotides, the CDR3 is TGTGCCATCAGTGACGGGGTAGGAGAGACCCAGTACTTC.